Presented here are 8 T cell receptor beta chains from one specimen sequenced in a study of shared clonotypes between healthy human individuals. As defined, naive CD8 cells were CD45RO-negative and positively selected for CCR7, with terminally differentiated effector memory CD45RA+ cells excluded. Assay: immunoSEQ multiplex PCR; the TCRdb copy retains only in-frame clones and omits some. This table has fewer than 1 million clones, approximately 96% appearing once. The sequencing sample was made of naive CD8+ T cells sorted from blood. All receptors derive from a man aged 25 to 40 in good health.

The chain joins TRBV4-1 to TRBJ1-5; 8 nucleotides agree with TRBD1. The junction had 15 bases not matched to a gene; V was cut back by 0 bases and J by 5 bases. Germline loops: CDR1 MGHRA, CDR2 YSYEKL. CDR3 length: 19 residues. The CDR3 DNA sequence: TGCGCCAGCAGCCAAGAACTAGACCGATGGGACAGGAGTGATCAGCCCCAGCATTTT. Protein sequence: CASSQELDRWDRSDQPQHF.

The chain employs TRBV28 and TRBJ1-4, with D possibly matching TRBD1 (5 bases). The V end was cut by 4 bases, the J end by 6 bases, with 15 bases between. Germline CDR1 is MDHEN and CDR2 is SYDVKM. The CDR3 consists of 15 residues. For the CDR3, the DNA is TGTGCCAGCAGTTCCCCCTTTCAGGGTGATGAAAAACTGTTTTTT. Translation gives CASSSPFQGDEKLFF. The full variable domain, rest sourced from reference TRBV28 and TRBJ1-4, is DVKVTQSSRYLVKRTGEKVFLECVQDMDHENMFWYRQDPGLGLRLIYFSYDVKMKEKGDIPEGYSVSREKKERFSLILESASTNQTSMYLCASSSPFQGDEKLFFGSGTQLSVL.

The CDR3 DNA reads TGCGCCAGCAGCCAAGAACCCCCCCTAGCGGGAGTCGAGCAGTACTTC. Its protein is CASSQEPPLAGVEQYF. The V and J genes are TRBV4-1 and TRBJ2-7; 10 positions agree with TRBD2. The germline V gene encodes CDR1 MGHRA and CDR2 YSYEKL. The trim removed 0 bases at V and 6 bases at J, leaving 8 bases unmatched. The CDR3 loop spans 16 amino acids.

The V call is TRBV7-8, the J call TRBJ2-1, with 7 nucleotides matching TRBD1. Germline trimming cut 4 bases from V and 2 bases from J; bases unmatched to any gene: 8. CDR3 length equals 16 residues. CDR1 is SGHVS, CDR2 FQNEAQ, per germline. CDR3 nucleotides: TGTGCCAGCAGCTCTATCCAGGGGGTTACCTACAATGAGCAGTTCTTC. Translating gives CASSSIQGVTYNEQFF.

The V gene is TRBV28, the J gene TRBJ1-3; D remains unclear. V was shortened by 6 bases and J by 1 base, with 7 bases between the two germline ends. The CDR3 covers 13 residues. Germline CDR1 is MDHEN and CDR2 is SYDVKM. CDR3 sequence (DNA): TGTGCCAGCAGGTACTCTTCTGGAAACACCATATATTTT. This translates into CASRYSSGNTIYF. The complete variable domain, with remaining parts taken from reference TRBV28 and TRBJ1-3, reads DVKVTQSSRYLVKRTGEKVFLECVQDMDHENMFWYRQDPGLGLRLIYFSYDVKMKEKGDIPEGYSVSREKKERFSLILESASTNQTSMYLCASRYSSGNTIYFGEGSWLTVV.

V gene TRBV7-9 combines with J gene TRBJ2-2; D possibly matches TRBD1 or TRBD2 (5 bases each). Looked up from germline, CDR1 is SEHNR and CDR2 is FQNEAQ (reference sequence). The CDR3 is 12 amino acids. Trimming removed 8 bases from V and 4 bases from J, with 8 bases in between. The DNA for the CDR3 is TGTGCCAGCTCGGGGCTCACCGGGGAGCTGTTTTTT. Its translation is CASSGLTGELFF.

The chain recombines TRBV7-9 with TRBJ2-7; a weak D match, TRBD2 (6 bases). This CDR3 region has 17 residues. CDR1 and CDR2 from the germline V gene are SEHNR and FQNEAQ (reference sequence). V lost 2 bases to trimming and J lost 3 bases, with 20 bases between them. The CDR3 region is CASSLPPVGGKLYEQYF. Written as DNA, the CDR3 is TGTGCCAGCAGCTTACCCCCAGTTGGCGGGAAGCTCTACGAGCAGTACTTC.

V gene TRBV6-1 combines with J gene TRBJ2-1, with 8 bases matching TRBD1. Germline trimming cut 4 bases from V and 7 bases from J; bases unmatched to any gene: 9. Germline values: CDR1 MNHNS, CDR2 SASEGT. The CDR3 consists of 15 residues. The DNA for the CDR3 is TGTGCCAGCAGTGGAAGGACAGGGTACAGGAATGAGCAGTTCTTC. Amino acid sequence: CASSGRTGYRNEQFF.